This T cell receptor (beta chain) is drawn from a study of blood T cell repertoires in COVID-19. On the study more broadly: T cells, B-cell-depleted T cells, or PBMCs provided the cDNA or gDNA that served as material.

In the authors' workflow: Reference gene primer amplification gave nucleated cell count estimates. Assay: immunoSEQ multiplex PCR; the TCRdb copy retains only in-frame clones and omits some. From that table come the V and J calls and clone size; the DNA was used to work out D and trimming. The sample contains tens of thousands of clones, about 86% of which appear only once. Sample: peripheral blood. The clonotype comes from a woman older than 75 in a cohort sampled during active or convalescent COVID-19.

CDR3 coding DNA: TGCGCCAGCAGCTTGGAACTAGCGGGAGGTGTTGGTGAGCAGTTCTTC. Amino acid sequence: CASSLELAGGVGEQFF. J is TRBJ2-1 and V is TRBV5-1; TRBD2 matches 12 bases. Trimming took 0 bases from V and 9 from J; bases not matched to a gene: 7. The CDR3 runs to 16 residues. Germline loops: CDR1 SGHRS, CDR2 YFSETQ.